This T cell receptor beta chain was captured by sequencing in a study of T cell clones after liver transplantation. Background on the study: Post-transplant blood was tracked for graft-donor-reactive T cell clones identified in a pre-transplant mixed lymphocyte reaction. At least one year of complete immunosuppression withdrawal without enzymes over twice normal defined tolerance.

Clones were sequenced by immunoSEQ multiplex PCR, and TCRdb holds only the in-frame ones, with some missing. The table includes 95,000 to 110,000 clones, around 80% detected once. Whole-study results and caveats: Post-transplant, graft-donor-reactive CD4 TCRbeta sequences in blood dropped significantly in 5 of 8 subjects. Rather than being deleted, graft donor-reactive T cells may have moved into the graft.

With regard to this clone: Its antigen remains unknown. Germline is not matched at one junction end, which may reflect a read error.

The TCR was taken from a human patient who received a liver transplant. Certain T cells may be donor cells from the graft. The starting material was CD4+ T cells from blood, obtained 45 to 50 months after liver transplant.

CDR3 nucleotide sequence: TGTGCCAGCAGCGAAGGACAGGTGAAAGACAATGAGCAGTTCTTC. Protein sequence: CASSEGQVKDNEQFF. This chain joins TRBV6-1 and TRBJ2-1; 7 bases are a match to TRBD1. Germline V gene sequence: CDR1 MNHNS, CDR2 SASEGT. The CDR3 consists of 15 residues.